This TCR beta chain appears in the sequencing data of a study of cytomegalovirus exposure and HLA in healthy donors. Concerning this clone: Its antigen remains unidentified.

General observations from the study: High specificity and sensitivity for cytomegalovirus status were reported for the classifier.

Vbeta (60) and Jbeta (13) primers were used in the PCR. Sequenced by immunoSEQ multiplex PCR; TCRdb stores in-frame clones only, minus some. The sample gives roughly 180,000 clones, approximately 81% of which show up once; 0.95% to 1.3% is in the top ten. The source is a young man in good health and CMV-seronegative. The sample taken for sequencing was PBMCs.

CDR3 amino acids: CASSLRSSSYEQYF. The CDR3 region has the DNA TGCGCCAGCAGCTTGCGCTCTAGCTCCTACGAGCAGTACTTC. The chain joins TRBV5-1 to TRBJ2-7; D is undetermined. This CDR3 is 14 amino acids long. Germline values: CDR1 SGHRS, CDR2 YFSETQ. Trimming took 1 base from V and 0 from J, leaving 8 bases between them.